Following are 4 T cell receptor beta chains from one sample sequenced in a study of T cells in Graves' hyperthyroidism and ophthalmopathy. The CDR3 regions of TCR beta were amplified from RNA transcripts. The TCR CDR3 first-round RT-PCR relied on the HTBI primer set. TCRdb re-called the multiplex PCR reads through MiXCR, storing one row per CDR3 protein. In the table there are approximately 360,000 distinct CDR3 sequences, roughly 25% of which are singletons. The sample comprised blood. Receptors originate from a man aged 45-65 years with Graves' hyperthyroidism.

V and J are TRBV20-1 and TRBJ2-7; the D gene is possibly TRBD1 (5 bases). Germline lookup yields CDR1 DFQATT and CDR2 SNEGSKA (reference sequence). There are 12 residues in the CDR3. V lost 0 bases, J lost 7 bases, and 10 bases lay in between. The CDR3 reads CSARDQGLEQYF. The CDR3 DNA reads TGCAGTGCTAGAGATCAGGGATTGGAGCAGTACTTC.

This clonotype turned up a few times. The J gene is TRBJ2-1, the V gene TRBV6-6; D perhaps matches TRBD2 (5 bases). Germline CDR1 reads MNHNY; CDR2 reads SVGAGI (reference sequence). V lost 2 bases to trimming and J lost 10 bases, with 9 bases between them. The CDR3 covers 12 residues. CDR3 coding DNA: TGTGCCAGCAGTTACGACGGCGGGGAGCAGTTCTTC. Encoded protein: CASSYDGGEQFF.

The rearrangement uses TRBV10-2 and TRBJ2-2, with a weak D call TRBD2 (6 bases). V dropped 2 bases and J dropped 6 bases, with 13 bases sitting between them. The length of the CDR3 is 15 residues. Germline-derived CDR1 and CDR2 are WSHSY and SAAADI. CDR3: CASSEAGGPPGELFF. The CDR3 DNA reads TGCGCCAGCAGTGAGGCCGGAGGGCCACCCGGGGAGCTGTTTTTT.

J is TRBJ2-1 and V is TRBV6-5; a weak D match, TRBD1 (6 bases). The germline gives CDR1 MNHEY, CDR2 SVGAGI. V was clipped by 1 base and J by 5 bases, with 12 bases between them. The CDR3 is 15 amino acids. Here the CDR3 DNA reads TGTGCCAGCAGTTACTACGGACAGACCGACAATGAGCAGTTCTTC. Its protein product is CASSYYGQTDNEQFF.